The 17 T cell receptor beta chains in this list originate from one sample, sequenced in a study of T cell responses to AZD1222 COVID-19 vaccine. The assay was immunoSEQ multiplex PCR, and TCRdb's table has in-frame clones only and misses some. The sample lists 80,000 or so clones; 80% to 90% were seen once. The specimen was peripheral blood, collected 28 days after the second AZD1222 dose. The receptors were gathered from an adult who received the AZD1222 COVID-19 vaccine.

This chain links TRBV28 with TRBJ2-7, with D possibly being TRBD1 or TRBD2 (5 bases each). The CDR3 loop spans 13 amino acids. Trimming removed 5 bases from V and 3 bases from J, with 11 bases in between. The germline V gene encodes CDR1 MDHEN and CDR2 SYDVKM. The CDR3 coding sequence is TGTGCCAGCAGTCTCGGGGCTTACTACGAGCAGTACTTC. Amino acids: CASSLGAYYEQYF. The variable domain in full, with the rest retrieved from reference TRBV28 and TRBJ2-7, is DVKVTQSSRYLVKRTGEKVFLECVQDMDHENMFWYRQDPGLGLRLIYFSYDVKMKEKGDIPEGYSVSREKKERFSLILESASTNQTSMYLCASSLGAYYEQYFGPGTRLTVT.

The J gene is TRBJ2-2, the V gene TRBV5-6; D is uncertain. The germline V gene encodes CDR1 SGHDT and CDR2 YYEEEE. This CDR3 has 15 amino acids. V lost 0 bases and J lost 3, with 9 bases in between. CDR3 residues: CASSLGPGDTGELFF. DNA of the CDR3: TGTGCCAGCAGCTTGGGCCCTGGGGACACCGGGGAGCTGTTTTTT.

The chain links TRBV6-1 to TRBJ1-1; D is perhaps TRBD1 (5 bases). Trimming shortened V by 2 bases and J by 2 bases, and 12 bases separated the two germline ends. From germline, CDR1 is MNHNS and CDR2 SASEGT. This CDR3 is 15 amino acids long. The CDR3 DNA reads TGTGCCAGCAGTGAACTGCGGGGGGGAAACACTGAAGCTTTCTTT. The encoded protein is CASSELRGGNTEAFF.

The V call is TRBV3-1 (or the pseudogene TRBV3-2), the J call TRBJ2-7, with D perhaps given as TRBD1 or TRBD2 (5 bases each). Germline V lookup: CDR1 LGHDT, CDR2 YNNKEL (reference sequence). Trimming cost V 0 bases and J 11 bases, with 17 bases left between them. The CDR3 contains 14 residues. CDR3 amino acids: CASSQDPRDVPEYF. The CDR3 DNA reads TGTGCCAGCAGCCAAGATCCTCGGGACGTTCCGGAGTACTTC.

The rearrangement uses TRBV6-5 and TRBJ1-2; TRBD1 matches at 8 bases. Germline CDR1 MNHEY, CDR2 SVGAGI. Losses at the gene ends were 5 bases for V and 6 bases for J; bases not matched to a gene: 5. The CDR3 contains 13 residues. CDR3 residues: CASSPDRGHGYTF. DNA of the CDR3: TGTGCCAGCAGTCCCGACAGGGGACATGGCTACACCTTC.

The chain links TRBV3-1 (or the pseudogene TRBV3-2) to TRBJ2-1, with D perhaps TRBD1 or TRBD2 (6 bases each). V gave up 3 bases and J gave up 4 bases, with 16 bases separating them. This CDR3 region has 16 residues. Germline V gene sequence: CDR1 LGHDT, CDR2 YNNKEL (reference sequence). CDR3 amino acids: CASSHQLGGLYNEQFF. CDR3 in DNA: TGTGCCAGCAGCCACCAGCTCGGGGGCCTTTACAATGAGCAGTTCTTC.

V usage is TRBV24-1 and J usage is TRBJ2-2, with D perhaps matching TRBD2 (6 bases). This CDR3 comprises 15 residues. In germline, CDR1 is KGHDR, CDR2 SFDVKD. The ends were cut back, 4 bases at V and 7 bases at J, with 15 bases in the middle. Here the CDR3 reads CATSDWRVRNGELFF. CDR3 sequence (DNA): TGTGCCACCAGTGACTGGAGGGTGAGGAACGGGGAGCTGTTTTTT.

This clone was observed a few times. CDR3 protein: CASSPPMSSNQPQHF. The CDR3 DNA sequence: TGTGCCAGCAGCCCACCAATGAGCAGCAATCAGCCCCAGCATTTT. V usage is TRBV28 and J usage is TRBJ1-5; D remains ambiguous. Germline values: CDR1 MDHEN, CDR2 SYDVKM. V was shortened by 6 bases and J by 1 base, with 13 bases between the two germline ends. The CDR3 is made up of 15 amino acids.

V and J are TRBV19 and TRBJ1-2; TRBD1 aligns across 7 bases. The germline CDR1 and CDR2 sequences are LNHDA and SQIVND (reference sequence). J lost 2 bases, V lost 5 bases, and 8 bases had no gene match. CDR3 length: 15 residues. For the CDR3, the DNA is TGTGCCAGTAGTGCTCCGGGACAGCCGAACTATGGCTACACCTTC. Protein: CASSAPGQPNYGYTF.

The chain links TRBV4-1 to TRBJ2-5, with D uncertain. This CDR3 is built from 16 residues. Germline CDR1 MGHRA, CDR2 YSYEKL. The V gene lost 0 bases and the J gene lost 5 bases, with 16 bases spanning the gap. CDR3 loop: CASSQEGSFGWETQYF. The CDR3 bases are TGCGCCAGCAGCCAAGAAGGTTCGTTCGGCTGGGAGACCCAGTACTTC.

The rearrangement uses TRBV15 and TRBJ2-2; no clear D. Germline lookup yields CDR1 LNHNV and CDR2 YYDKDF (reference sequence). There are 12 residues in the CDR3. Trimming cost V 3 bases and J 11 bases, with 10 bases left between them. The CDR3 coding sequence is TGTGCCACCAGCAGTGATGATATAGAGCTGTTTTTT. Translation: CATSSDDIELFF.

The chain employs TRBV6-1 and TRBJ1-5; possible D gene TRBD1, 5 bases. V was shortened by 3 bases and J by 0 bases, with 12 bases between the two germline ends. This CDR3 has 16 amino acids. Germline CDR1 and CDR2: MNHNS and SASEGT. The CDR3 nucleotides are TGTGCCAGCAGTGACTTTGGCGGACATAGCAATCAGCCCCAGCATTTT. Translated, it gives CASSDFGGHSNQPQHF.

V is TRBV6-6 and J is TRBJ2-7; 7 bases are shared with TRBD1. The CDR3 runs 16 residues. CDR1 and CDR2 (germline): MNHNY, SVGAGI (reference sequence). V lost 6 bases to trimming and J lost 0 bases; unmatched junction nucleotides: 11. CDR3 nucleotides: TGTGCCAGCAGCACCCCCGGGACAGTGACCTCCTACGAGCAGTACTTC. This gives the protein CASSTPGTVTSYEQYF.

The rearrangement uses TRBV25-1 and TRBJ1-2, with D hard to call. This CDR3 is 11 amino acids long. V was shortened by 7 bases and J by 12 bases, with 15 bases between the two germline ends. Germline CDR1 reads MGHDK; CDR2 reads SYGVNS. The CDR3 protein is CASTDIEGDTF. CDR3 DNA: TGTGCCAGCACCGACATTGAGGGTGACACCTTC.

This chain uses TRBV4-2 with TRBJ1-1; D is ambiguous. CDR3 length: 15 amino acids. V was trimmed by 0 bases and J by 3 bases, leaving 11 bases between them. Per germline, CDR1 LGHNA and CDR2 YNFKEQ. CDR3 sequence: CASSQDLSSYTEAFF. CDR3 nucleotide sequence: TGTGCCAGCAGCCAAGATCTTTCCAGTTACACTGAAGCTTTCTTT.

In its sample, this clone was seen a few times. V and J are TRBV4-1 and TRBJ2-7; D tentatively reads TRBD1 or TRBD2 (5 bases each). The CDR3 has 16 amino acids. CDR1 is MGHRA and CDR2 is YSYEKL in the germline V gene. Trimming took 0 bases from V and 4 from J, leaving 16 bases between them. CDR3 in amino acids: CASSQDSGTAAYEQYF. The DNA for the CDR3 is TGCGCCAGCAGCCAAGACTCGGGGACCGCTGCTTACGAGCAGTACTTC.

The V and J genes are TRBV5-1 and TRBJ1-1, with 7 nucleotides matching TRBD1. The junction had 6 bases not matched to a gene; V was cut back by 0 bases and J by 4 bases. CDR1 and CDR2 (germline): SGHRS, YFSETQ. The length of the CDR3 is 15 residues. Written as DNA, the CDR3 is TGCGCCAGCAGCTTGGCCGGGACAGCGGGCACTGAAGCTTTCTTT. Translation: CASSLAGTAGTEAFF.